This T cell receptor beta chain emerged from a study of blood T cell repertoires in COVID-19. This CDR3 has 14 residues. Germline CDR1 MNHEY, CDR2 SVGEGT. Trimming took 2 bases from V and 7 from J, leaving 12 bases between them. Authors' methods: Estimates of nucleated cell counts were drawn from the amplification of reference gene primers. The table came from immunoSEQ multiplex PCR; TCRdb's copy has only in-frame clones and leaves some out. Clone size and V and J calls were adopted from that table, with D and trimming inferred from the DNA. The sample shows around 300,000 clones, 90% of them seen only once. Enrollment of patients from Seattle took place during active infection, with longitudinal follow-up.

The sequenced material came from peripheral blood. The rearrangement uses TRBV6-2 or TRBV6-3 and TRBJ2-1, with D tentatively TRBD2 (6 bases). The sequence came from a woman aged 35 to 49 with COVID-19, enrolled during active disease. The CDR3 reads CASSYELARNEQFF. CDR3 in DNA: TGTGCCAGCAGTTACGAGCTAGCGCGGAATGAGCAGTTCTTC.